The rows below give T cell receptor beta chains drawn from one sample of a study of blood T cell repertoires in COVID-19. The table came from immunoSEQ multiplex PCR; TCRdb's copy has only in-frame clones and leaves some out. There are roughly 260,000 clones in the sample; around nine tenths occur only once, and approximately 9.8% lies in the top ten. Input material: peripheral blood. These receptors originate from a man aged 40-49 years who had recovered from COVID-19. Each CDR3 is given with its conserved first and last residue. Each record gives: CDR3 DNA, CDR3 protein, J gene, D gene, V gene, clone size. A D gene is named only where the DNA matches it firmly. The listing skips clone size in some rows; elsewhere it reads once, few, many or a size class.

TGTGCCAGCAGCTTGGGGATACAGGGGGCGACGCATCACGAGCAGTACTTC CASSLGIQGATHHEQYF TRBJ2-7 TRBD1 TRBV5-4 NA
TGTGCCAGTAGTATTGCAGGGGGCAAGAACACTGAAGCTTTCTTT CASSIAGGKNTEAFF TRBJ1-1 TRBD1 TRBV19 NA
TGTGCCAGCAGCACCGAGCCAGGGGGAGACGAGCAGTACTTC CASSTEPGGDEQYF TRBJ2-7 TRBD1 TRBV7-2 few
TGTGCCAGCAGCGTACCTAGCGGACTACGCACAGATACGCAGTATTTT CASSVPSGLRTDTQYF TRBJ2-3 TRBD2 TRBV7-9 NA
TGTGCCAGTAGTTCGGGCGGCGGGGCCCAGCATTTT CASSSGGGAQHF TRBJ1-5 NA TRBV19 few
TGTGCCAGCAGTTTATGGGGCGATGAAAAACTGTTTTTT CASSLWGDEKLFF TRBJ1-4 NA TRBV27 few
TGTGCCAGCAGAAACCGGGACAGGGGTTTAGGCTACACCTTC CASRNRDRGLGYTF TRBJ1-2 TRBD1 TRBV27 NA
TGTGCCAGCAGTTTTGGGAGGGACACTGAAGCTTTCTTT CASSFGRDTEAFF TRBJ1-1 NA TRBV12-3/TRBV12-4 NA
TGTGCCAGCAGTAGACAGGGAAGCACCGGGGAGCTGTTTTTT CASSRQGSTGELFF TRBJ2-2 TRBD1 TRBV5-6 NA
TGTGCCAGCAGCTTATTACAGGCAACTAATGAAAAACTGTTTTTT CASSLLQATNEKLFF TRBJ1-4 NA TRBV7-2 NA
TGTGCCAGTAGCCTACTAGCGGGGGGGCCCGGGGAGCTGTTTTTT CASSLLAGGPGELFF TRBJ2-2 TRBD2 TRBV19 NA
TGTGCCAGCAGCCCTTCTGATAGCGGAAATGGAAAAGAGACCCAGTACTTC CASSPSDSGNGKETQYF TRBJ2-5 NA TRBV4-2 NA
TGCAGCGTCCTCCCCGGACAGGGTGGCAATCAGCCCCAGCATTTT CSVLPGQGGNQPQHF TRBJ1-5 TRBD1 TRBV29-1 few
TGTGCCAGCAGGAGACAGGGGGCATTCGAGACCCAGTACTTC CASRRQGAFETQYF TRBJ2-5 TRBD1 TRBV27 NA
TGCGCCAGCAGCTTAACCCTAGCCCACAATGAGCAGTTCTTC CASSLTLAHNEQFF TRBJ2-1 NA TRBV5-1 NA
TGTGCCAGCAAGTACATAAAGGACAGCAATGAGCAGTTCTTC CASKYIKDSNEQFF TRBJ2-1 NA TRBV7-2 NA
TGCGCCAGCAGCCAAGGTCTTAGCGGGGCTACCTACGAGCAGTACTTC CASSQGLSGATYEQYF TRBJ2-7 TRBD2 TRBV4-1 NA
TGTGCCAGCAGCTGGGGAGAAATGCGACTAGCGGGAGCCTACGAGCAGTACTTC CASSWGEMRLAGAYEQYF TRBJ2-7 TRBD2 TRBV5-6 NA
TGTGCCAGCAGCTTAGAGGAAGGTAGCGGGGGCAATGAGCAGTTCTTC CASSLEEGSGGNEQFF TRBJ2-1 TRBD2 TRBV11-2 NA
TGCGCCAGCAGCCAAGACCCCGGGGGGGCCACCGGCAATGAGCAGTTCTTC CASSQDPGGATGNEQFF TRBJ2-1 TRBD2 TRBV4-1 NA
TGTGCCAGCAGCCGAAGGGGGCTACTCGGGGAGCTGTTTTTT CASSRRGLLGELFF TRBJ2-2 TRBD1 TRBV5-6 few
TGTGCTAGTGGTTTGGTACCCCTAGCGGGAAAGCCTGAGCAGTTCTTC CASGLVPLAGKPEQFF TRBJ2-1 TRBD2 TRBV12-5 NA
TGTGCCAGTAGTATTGGGGCGACTCTGAACACTGAAGCTTTCTTT CASSIGATLNTEAFF TRBJ1-1 NA TRBV19 few
TGCGCCAGCTTAGGGGGACAGACCGTATCCCACCCTTCCTACGAGCAGTACTTC CASLGGQTVSHPSYEQYF TRBJ2-7 TRBD1 TRBV5-1 NA
TGTGCCAGCAGTGAGTGTAGCGGGACATACGAGCAGTACTTC CASSECSGTYEQYF TRBJ2-7 TRBD2 TRBV6-4 NA
TGTGCCAGTCCCCCTCCGAACACTGAAGCTTTCTTT CASPPPNTEAFF TRBJ1-1 NA TRBV21-1 NA
TGTGCCAGCAGTTTAAGGCAGGGGGCAGGAGGTTACGAGCAGTACTTC CASSLRQGAGGYEQYF TRBJ2-7 TRBD1 TRBV27 NA
TGCGCCAGCAGGCGACGCCGGACTAGCGGGAACACCGGGGAGCTGTTTTTT CASRRRRTSGNTGELFF TRBJ2-2 TRBD2 TRBV5-1 NA
TGTGCCATCAGTGCATCCCTTTGGGGGACAAACACCGGGGAGCTGTTTTTT CAISASLWGTNTGELFF TRBJ2-2 NA TRBV10-3 NA
TGTGCCAGCAGTTACGAGACGGGAGCATACAATGAGCAGTTCTTC CASSYETGAYNEQFF TRBJ2-1 NA TRBV6-2/TRBV6-3 once
TGTGCCAGCCTACCGGGACAGTTAACATCTAACTATGGCTACACCTTC CASLPGQLTSNYGYTF TRBJ1-2 TRBD1 TRBV19 NA
TGTGCCAGCAGTGTTAATAGCGGGAGAACCGGGGAGCTGTTTTTT CASSVNSGRTGELFF TRBJ2-2 TRBD2 TRBV2 once
TGTGCCATCACGTCGGGGTTAGACTATGGCTACACCTTC CAITSGLDYGYTF TRBJ1-2 NA TRBV10-3 NA
TGCGCCAGCAGCCGATGGACAGGGGAAAAGGGCGAGCAGTACTTC CASSRWTGEKGEQYF TRBJ2-7 TRBD1 TRBV4-3 NA
TGTGCCAGCAGCCAACCGGGACTAGCGGGGGGGTATTCGACGCAGTATTTT CASSQPGLAGGYSTQYF TRBJ2-3 TRBD2 TRBV3-1/TRBV3-2 NA
TGTGCCAGCTCATCAGACAGGAACTATGGCTACACCTTC CASSSDRNYGYTF TRBJ1-2 NA TRBV18 NA
TGTGCCAGCAGCTCACGACAGAGAAGGAATCAGCCCCAGCATTTT CASSSRQRRNQPQHF TRBJ1-5 NA TRBV7-8 NA
TGTGCCAGCAGCTTAGCGGCGGCTTTAAATCAGCCCCAGCATTTT CASSLAAALNQPQHF TRBJ1-5 NA TRBV7-2 few
TGTGCCACCAGCAGAGGACTAGCGCAAGAGACCCAGTACTTC CATSRGLAQETQYF TRBJ2-5 TRBD2 TRBV15 NA
TGCGCCAGCAGCCAAGAACAGTCGGGAATAGCGGGAACGTACGAGCAGTACTTC CASSQEQSGIAGTYEQYF TRBJ2-7 TRBD2 TRBV4-3 NA
TGTGCCAGCAGCTTACTGCCCGTGAGCAACGGCTACGAGCAGTACTTC CASSLLPVSNGYEQYF TRBJ2-7 NA TRBV7-6 NA
TGTGCCAGCAGCTTGGGACTAGCGGGGCCGAACACCGGGGAGCTGTTTTTT CASSLGLAGPNTGELFF TRBJ2-2 TRBD2 TRBV5-6 once
TGTGCCAGCAGCTTGGGCACGGGACTAGCGGATCGCAATGAGCAGTTCTTC CASSLGTGLADRNEQFF TRBJ2-1 TRBD2 TRBV5-6 NA
TGTGCCATCAGTGAGCCGGGACTAGCCTACGAGCAGTACTTC CAISEPGLAYEQYF TRBJ2-7 TRBD2 TRBV10-3 NA
TGTGCCATCCGTCGGGGTGGGGGGACCTACAATGAGCAGTTCTTC CAIRRGGGTYNEQFF TRBJ2-1 NA TRBV10-3 NA
TGTGCCTTCGGGACACTTGACGAGCAGTACTTC CAFGTLDEQYF TRBJ2-7 NA TRBV10-3 NA
TGTGCCAGCAGCTTTGGCACCAACTATGGCTACACCTTC CASSFGTNYGYTF TRBJ1-2 NA TRBV7-8 NA
TGTGCCAGCAGCCCCTCTGGGGCTAGCGGGAGGGGCGAGCAGTTCTTC CASSPSGASGRGEQFF TRBJ2-1 TRBD2 TRBV7-2 NA
TGCGCCAGCAGCCAAGATTCATCGGTCCCCTATGGCTACACCTTC CASSQDSSVPYGYTF TRBJ1-2 NA TRBV4-1 few
TGTGCCAGTAGTATAGATCTAGCGGCGTACAATGAGCAGTTCTTC CASSIDLAAYNEQFF TRBJ2-1 TRBD2 TRBV19 NA
TGTGCCAGCAGCCAAGGAGCCCACAGCGAGCAGTTCTTC CASSQGAHSEQFF TRBJ2-1 NA TRBV3-1/TRBV3-2 NA
TGTGCCAGCTCCCAAAACGTCGGGACAGATAATGAAAAACTGTTTTTT CASSQNVGTDNEKLFF TRBJ1-4 TRBD1 TRBV18 once
TGCAGTGCTAGTTTAGCGGGCGCAGATACGCAGTATTTT CSASLAGADTQYF TRBJ2-3 TRBD2 TRBV20-1 once